The 20 T cell receptor beta chains reported below all come from one sample, sequenced in a study of T cell responses to AZD1222 COVID-19 vaccine. Clones were sequenced by immunoSEQ multiplex PCR, and TCRdb holds only the in-frame ones, with some missing. This sample yields 90,000 to 100,000 clones, of which 65% to 85% are seen a single time; 11% to 15% belongs to the top ten. The specimen comprised peripheral blood, sampled 28 days after the second AZD1222 dose. The receptors were gathered from an adult who received the AZD1222 COVID-19 vaccine.

V and J are TRBV7-9 and TRBJ2-5; no clear D gene. The CDR3 has 13 residues. CDR1 and CDR2 from the germline V gene are SEHNR and FQNEAQ (reference sequence). The V end was cut by 0 bases, the J end by 5 bases, with 7 bases between. CDR3 amino acids: CASSLAGLETQYF. Here the CDR3 DNA reads TGTGCCAGCAGCTTAGCAGGGCTGGAGACCCAGTACTTC.

V gene TRBV7-9 combines with J gene TRBJ1-3, with a possible D match to TRBD1 (5 bases). V gave up 1 base and J gave up 2 bases, with 15 bases separating them. Germline V gives CDR1 SEHNR, CDR2 FQNEAQ (reference sequence). CDR3 length: 17 residues. The CDR3 sequence: CASSLGGTARAGNTIYF. In nucleotides, the CDR3 is TGTGCCAGCAGCTTAGGGGGGACTGCTCGTGCTGGAAACACCATATATTTT.

V is TRBV10-3 and J is TRBJ2-3, with 9 bases fitting TRBD2. Germline V gene lookup returns CDR1 ENHRY and CDR2 SYGVKD. The ends lost 0 bases at V and 0 bases at J; junction bases unmatched: 1. This CDR3 is built from 16 residues. The CDR3 sequence is CAISESLAGSTDTQYF. The CDR3 region has the DNA TGTGCCATCAGTGAGTCCCTAGCGGGGAGCACAGATACGCAGTATTTT.

This clone was detected a few times. The chain joins TRBV5-1 to TRBJ2-7; 7 positions agree with TRBD1. The junction had 9 bases not matched to a gene; V was cut back by 2 bases and J by 1 base. The CDR3 runs to 16 residues. CDR1 SGHRS and CDR2 YFSETQ come from the germline V gene. CDR3 sequence (DNA): TGCGCCAGCAGCTTCAACCGGGACAGCAGTTCCTACGAGCAGTACTTC. As protein: CASSFNRDSSSYEQYF.

The chain employs TRBV9 and TRBJ2-7, with 12 bases fitting TRBD2. Germline CDR1 and CDR2: SGDLS and YYNGEE. V lost 2 bases and J lost 3; bases outside the gene matches: 0. The CDR3 contains 14 residues. The CDR3 DNA sequence: TGTGCCAGCAGCGTGGGACTAGCGGGCTACGAGCAGTACTTC. Translated, it gives CASSVGLAGYEQYF.

This chain links TRBV9 with TRBJ2-1; D perhaps matches TRBD2 (7 bases). Per germline, CDR1 SGDLS and CDR2 YYNGEE. Trimming shortened V by 5 bases and J by 8 bases, and 17 bases separated the two germline ends. The CDR3 is made up of 14 amino acids. CDR3 coding DNA: TGTGCCAGCAGTCCCCGGGCGGGGGCCTATGAGCAGTTCTTC. The encoded protein is CASSPRAGAYEQFF.

V is TRBV5-6 and J is TRBJ2-3; D remains ambiguous. With 0 bases removed from V and 8 bases from J, the gap between germline ends came to 7 bases. The CDR3 is made up of 12 amino acids. In germline, CDR1 is SGHDT, CDR2 YYEEEE. CDR3 nucleotides: TGTGCCAGCAGCTTGGCTAGTGGTACGCAGTATTTT. Protein sequence: CASSLASGTQYF.

Here the CDR3 reads CATSDRDREKLFF. The CDR3 DNA reads TGTGCCACCAGTGACCGGGACAGGGAAAAACTGTTTTTT. The chain carries TRBV24-1 and TRBJ1-4; 8 nucleotides align to TRBD1. Germline assignment: CDR1 KGHDR and CDR2 SFDVKD. The CDR3 runs 13 residues. V was pared by 4 bases and J by 8 bases, with 2 bases of the junction left unmatched.

The chain is built from TRBV27 and TRBJ2-7, with 8 bases lining up with TRBD2. The ends lost 7 bases at V and 6 bases at J; junction bases unmatched: 8. This CDR3 is built from 13 residues. Germline CDR1 and CDR2: MNHEY and SMNVEV (reference sequence). Here the CDR3 DNA reads TGTGCCAGCATGCCAGCGGGAGTACGCGAGCAGTACTTC. Its translation: CASMPAGVREQYF.

This chain uses TRBV27 with TRBJ2-1, with D perhaps TRBD1 (6 bases). Trimming took 5 bases from V and 7 from J, leaving 9 bases between them. CDR1 is MNHEY and CDR2 is SMNVEV in the germline V gene (reference sequence). This CDR3 contains 12 residues. As DNA, the CDR3 is TGTGCCAGCAGTCTTGACAGGAATGAGCAGTTCTTC. The encoded protein is CASSLDRNEQFF.

The count of this clone is one. Different DNA sequences within this sample yield the same CDR3. The rearrangement links TRBV12-3 or TRBV12-4 to TRBJ1-1, with D possibly being TRBD1 (5 bases). Between the trimmed V and J ends, which lost 5 bases and 1 base, there was a span of 8 bases. The CDR3 spans 13 residues. The CDR3 nucleotides read TGTGCCAGCAGTCTTCAGGGGAACACTGAAGCTTTCTTT. Translation: CASSLQGNTEAFF.

The chain employs TRBV7-9 and TRBJ1-1; D is unresolved. V was shortened by 3 bases and J by 1 base, with 9 bases between the two germline ends. Germline CDR1 reads SEHNR; CDR2 reads FQNEAQ (reference sequence). The CDR3 is 14 residues long. The CDR3 is CASSFLTPNTEAFF. The CDR3 DNA reads TGTGCCAGCAGCTTTCTAACCCCGAACACTGAAGCTTTCTTT.

This sequence joins TRBV27 and TRBJ2-3, with D possibly being TRBD2 (5 bases). The CDR3 consists of 15 residues. The V end was cut by 3 bases, the J end by 3 bases, with 13 bases between. The germline V gene encodes CDR1 MNHEY and CDR2 SMNVEV (reference sequence). The CDR3 DNA is TGTGCCAGCAGTTTGGGCGGACTGATTACAGATACGCAGTATTTT. As protein: CASSLGGLITDTQYF.

This sequence joins TRBV5-1 and TRBJ2-3, with D maybe TRBD1 (6 bases). Trimming took 0 bases from V and 2 from J, leaving 10 bases between them. The V gene's germline CDR1 is SGHRS and CDR2 YFSETQ. The CDR3 contains 15 residues. CDR3 amino acids: CASSLAGTFTDTQYF. The CDR3 bases are TGCGCCAGCAGCTTGGCAGGGACATTCACAGATACGCAGTATTTT.

The chain carries TRBV5-1 and TRBJ2-2, with 7 nucleotides matching TRBD2. In germline, CDR1 is SGHRS, CDR2 YFSETQ. The junction had 12 bases not matched to a gene; V was cut back by 6 bases and J by 4 bases. The CDR3 length is 16 residues. CDR3 nucleotides: TGCGCCAGCAAATGGAGGGGAGCGGGGAGCACCGGGGAGCTGTTTTTT. It yields the protein CASKWRGAGSTGELFF.

Here the CDR3 reads CASKRGGTTITDTQYF. Here the CDR3 DNA reads TGTGCCAGCAAAAGAGGCGGGACGACTATCACAGATACGCAGTATTTT. The rearrangement uses TRBV27 and TRBJ2-3; possibly TRBD2 for D (6 bases). Trimming cost V 7 bases and J 2 bases, with 19 bases left between them. Germline CDR1 is MNHEY and CDR2 is SMNVEV (reference sequence). The CDR3 runs to 16 residues.

The chain carries TRBV7-3 and TRBJ2-3; possible D gene TRBD2, 6 bases. The CDR3 is made up of 15 amino acids. Deletions cut 6 bases from V and 5 bases from J, with 18 bases between. CDR1 and CDR2 (germline): SGHTA, FQGTGA. CDR3 coding DNA: TGTGCCAGCAGTTATACCGGGACTTGGGGAGATACGCAGTATTTT. Protein product: CASSYTGTWGDTQYF.

CDR3 loop: CASSLGQLGHSPLHF. Here the CDR3 DNA reads TGTGCCAGCAGTTTAGGACAGTTGGGGCATTCACCCCTCCACTTT. J is TRBJ1-6 and V is TRBV6-5; tentative D call: TRBD1 (6 bases). Germline V gives CDR1 MNHEY, CDR2 SVGAGI. Deletions cut 4 bases from V and 8 bases from J, with 15 bases between. The CDR3 is 15 amino acids.

The chain couples TRBV11-3 to TRBJ1-1; 8 nucleotides match TRBD1. Germline lookup yields CDR1 SGHNT and CDR2 YENEEA. The CDR3 covers 15 residues. J gave up 4 bases and V 5 bases, and 9 bases lay outside the gene matches. CDR3 DNA: TGTGCCAGCAGCCCCAGGTACGACAGGGGCACTGAAGCTTTCTTT. It yields the protein CASSPRYDRGTEAFF. The variable domain in full, completed from reference TRBV11-3 and TRBJ1-1, reads EAGVVQSPRYKIIEKKQPVAFWCNPISGHNTLYWYLQNLGQGPELLIRYENEEAVDDSQLPKDRFSAERLKGVDSTLKIQPAELGDSAVYLCASSPRYDRGTEAFFGQGTRLTVV.

The chain has TRBV2 and TRBJ2-5, with a possible D match to TRBD1 (5 bases). In germline, CDR1 is SNHLY, CDR2 FYNNEI. CDR3 length equals 15 residues. V was clipped by 6 bases and J by 5 bases, with 19 bases between them. CDR3 in DNA: TGTGCCAGCAGGACCCTCGACAGCCTCCTGGAGACCCAGTACTTC. This codes for CASRTLDSLLETQYF.